This entry concerns a single T cell receptor beta chain. Its matching antigen is unknown. The sample comes from a study of T cell responses to AZD1222 COVID-19 vaccine. Profiled with immunoSEQ multiplex PCR; TCRdb holds only in-frame clones, not every one. The sample records over 90,000 clones, 85% to 90% being singletons. Germline V gene lookup returns CDR1 SEHNR and CDR2 FQNEAQ (reference sequence). The CDR3 is 18 amino acids. The V end lost 4 bases, the J end lost 1 base, and 20 bases lay between the germline ends. Study-wide points: Vaccine-associated CD4 TCRs spanned spike, dominant at 160-218 and 743-854.

The chain links TRBV7-9 to TRBJ1-3, with no clear D. This material consisted of peripheral blood, taken on day 0 of AZD1222 vaccination. The sequence derives from an adult in good health. Here the CDR3 reads CASSSSLGGLMSGNTIYF. In DNA, the CDR3 is TGTGCCAGCAGCTCTTCTTTGGGTGGACTCATGTCTGGAAACACCATATATTTT.